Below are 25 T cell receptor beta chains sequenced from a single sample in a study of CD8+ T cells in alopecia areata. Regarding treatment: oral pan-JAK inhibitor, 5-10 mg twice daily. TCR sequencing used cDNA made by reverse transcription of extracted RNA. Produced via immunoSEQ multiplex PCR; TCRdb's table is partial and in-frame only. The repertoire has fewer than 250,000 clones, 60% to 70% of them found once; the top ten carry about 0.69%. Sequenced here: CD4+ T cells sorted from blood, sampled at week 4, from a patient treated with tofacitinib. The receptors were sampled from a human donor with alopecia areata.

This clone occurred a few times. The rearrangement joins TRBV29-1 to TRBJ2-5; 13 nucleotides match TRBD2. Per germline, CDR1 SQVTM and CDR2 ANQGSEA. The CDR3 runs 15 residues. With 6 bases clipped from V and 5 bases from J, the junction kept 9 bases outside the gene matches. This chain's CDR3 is CSVETSGRPAETQYF. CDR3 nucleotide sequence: TGCAGCGTCGAGACTAGCGGGAGGCCCGCCGAGACCCAGTACTTC.

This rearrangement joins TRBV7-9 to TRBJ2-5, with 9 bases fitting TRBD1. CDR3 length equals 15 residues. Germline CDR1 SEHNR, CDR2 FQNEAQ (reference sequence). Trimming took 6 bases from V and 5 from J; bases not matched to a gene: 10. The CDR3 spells CASRHHRGPAETQYF. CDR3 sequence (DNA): TGTGCCAGCAGACACCACAGGGGGCCAGCGGAGACCCAGTACTTC.

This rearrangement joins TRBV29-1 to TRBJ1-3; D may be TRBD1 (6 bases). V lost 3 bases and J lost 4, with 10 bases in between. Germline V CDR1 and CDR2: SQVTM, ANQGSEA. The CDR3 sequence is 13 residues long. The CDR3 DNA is TGCAGCGTTGACGGGGGCGCCGGAAACACCATATATTTT. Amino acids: CSVDGGAGNTIYF.

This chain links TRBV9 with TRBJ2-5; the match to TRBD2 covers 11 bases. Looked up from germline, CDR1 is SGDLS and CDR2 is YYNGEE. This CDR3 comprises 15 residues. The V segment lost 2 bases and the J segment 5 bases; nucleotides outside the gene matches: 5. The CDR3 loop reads CASSVTSGSHETQYF. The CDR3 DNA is TGTGCCAGCAGCGTCACTAGCGGGAGTCATGAGACCCAGTACTTC.

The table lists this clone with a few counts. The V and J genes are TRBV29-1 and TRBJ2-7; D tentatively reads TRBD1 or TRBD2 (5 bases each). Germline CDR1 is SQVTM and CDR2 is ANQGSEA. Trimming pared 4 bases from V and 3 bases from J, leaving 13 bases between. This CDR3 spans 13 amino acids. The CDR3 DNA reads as TGCAGCGTTGGGGGCAGAGGGCTCTACGAGCAGTACTTC. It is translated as CSVGGRGLYEQYF.

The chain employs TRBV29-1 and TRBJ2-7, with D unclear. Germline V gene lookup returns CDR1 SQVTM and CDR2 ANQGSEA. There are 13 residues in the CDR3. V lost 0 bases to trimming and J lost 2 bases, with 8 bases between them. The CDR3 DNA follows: TGCAGCGTTGAAGATACGTGGACCTACGAGCAGTACTTC. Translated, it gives CSVEDTWTYEQYF.

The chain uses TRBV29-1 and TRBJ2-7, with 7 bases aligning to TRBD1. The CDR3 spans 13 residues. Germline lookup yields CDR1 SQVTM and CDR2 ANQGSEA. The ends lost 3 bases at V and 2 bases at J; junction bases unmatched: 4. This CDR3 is CSVELTGAYEQYF. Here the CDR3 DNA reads TGCAGCGTTGAGCTCACAGGGGCCTACGAGCAGTACTTC.

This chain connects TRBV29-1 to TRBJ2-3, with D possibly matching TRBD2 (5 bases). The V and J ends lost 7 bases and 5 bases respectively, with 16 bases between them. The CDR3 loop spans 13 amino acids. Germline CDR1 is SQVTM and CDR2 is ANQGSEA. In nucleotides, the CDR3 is TGCAGCGGTAAACGACTAAGCGGAGATACGCAGTATTTT. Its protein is CSGKRLSGDTQYF.

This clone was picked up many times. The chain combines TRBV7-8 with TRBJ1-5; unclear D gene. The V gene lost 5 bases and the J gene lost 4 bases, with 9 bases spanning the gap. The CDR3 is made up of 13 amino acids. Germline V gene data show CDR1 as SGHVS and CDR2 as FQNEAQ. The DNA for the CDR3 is TGTGCCAGCAGCCCCCAGTTAAATCAGCCCCAGCATTTT. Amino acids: CASSPQLNQPQHF. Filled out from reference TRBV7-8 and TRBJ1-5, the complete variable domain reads GAGVSQSPRYKVAKRGQDVALRCDPISGHVSLFWYQQALGQGPEFLTYFQNEAQLDKSGLPSDRFFAERPEGSVSTLKIQRTQQEDSAVYLCASSPQLNQPQHFGDGTRLSIL.

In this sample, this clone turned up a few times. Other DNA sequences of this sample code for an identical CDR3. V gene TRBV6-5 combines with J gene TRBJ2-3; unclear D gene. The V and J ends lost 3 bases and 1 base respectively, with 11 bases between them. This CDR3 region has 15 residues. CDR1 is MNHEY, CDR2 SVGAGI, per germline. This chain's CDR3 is CASSYDGPGTDTQYF. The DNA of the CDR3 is TGTGCCAGCAGTTATGATGGGCCGGGCACAGATACGCAGTATTTT.

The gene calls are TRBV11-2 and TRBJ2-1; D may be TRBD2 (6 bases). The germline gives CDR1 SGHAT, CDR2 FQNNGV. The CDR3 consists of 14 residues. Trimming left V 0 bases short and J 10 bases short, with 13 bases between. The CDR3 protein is CASSLDGGGGEQFF. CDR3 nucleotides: TGTGCCAGCAGCTTAGATGGGGGAGGTGGGGAGCAGTTCTTC.

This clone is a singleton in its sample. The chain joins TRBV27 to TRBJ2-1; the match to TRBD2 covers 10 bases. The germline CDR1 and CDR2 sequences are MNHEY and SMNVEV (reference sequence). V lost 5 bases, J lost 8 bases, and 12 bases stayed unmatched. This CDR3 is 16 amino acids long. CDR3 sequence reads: CASSPQPGLASDEQFF. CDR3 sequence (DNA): TGTGCCAGCAGTCCACAACCGGGACTAGCGTCGGATGAGCAGTTCTTC.

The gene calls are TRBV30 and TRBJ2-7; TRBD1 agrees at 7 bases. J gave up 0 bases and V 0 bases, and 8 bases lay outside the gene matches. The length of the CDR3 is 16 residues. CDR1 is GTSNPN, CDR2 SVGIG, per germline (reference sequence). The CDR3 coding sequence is TGTGCCTGGAGTGTTGGAAGGACAGGACACTCCTACGAGCAGTACTTC. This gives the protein CAWSVGRTGHSYEQYF. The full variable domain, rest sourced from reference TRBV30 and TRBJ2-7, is SQTIHQWPATLVQPVGSPLSLECTVEGTSNPNLYWYRQAAGRGLQLLFYSVGIGQISSEVPQNLSASRPQDRQFILSSKKLLLSDSGFYLCAWSVGRTGHSYEQYFGPGTRLTVT.

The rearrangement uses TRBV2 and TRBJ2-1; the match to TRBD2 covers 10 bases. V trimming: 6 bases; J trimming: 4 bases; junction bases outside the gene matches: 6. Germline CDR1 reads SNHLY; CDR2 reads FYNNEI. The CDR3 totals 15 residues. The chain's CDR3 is CASRLAGEGYNEQFF. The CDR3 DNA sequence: TGTGCCAGCAGGCTAGCGGGAGAGGGATACAATGAGCAGTTCTTC.

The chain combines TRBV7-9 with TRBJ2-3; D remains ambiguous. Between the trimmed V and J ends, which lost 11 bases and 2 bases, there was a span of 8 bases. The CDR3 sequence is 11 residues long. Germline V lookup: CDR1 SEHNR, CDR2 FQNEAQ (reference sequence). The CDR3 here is CAGGATDTQYF. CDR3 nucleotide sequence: TGTGCCGGCGGTGCCACAGATACGCAGTATTTT.

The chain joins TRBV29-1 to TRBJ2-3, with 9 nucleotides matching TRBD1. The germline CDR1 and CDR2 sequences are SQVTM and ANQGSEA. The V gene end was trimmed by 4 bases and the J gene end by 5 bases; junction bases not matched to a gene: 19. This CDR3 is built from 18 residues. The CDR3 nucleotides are TGCAGCGTTGCTGGGACAGGGCTGTCTAGCGGACCCAGAGATACGCAGTATTTT. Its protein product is CSVAGTGLSSGPRDTQYF.

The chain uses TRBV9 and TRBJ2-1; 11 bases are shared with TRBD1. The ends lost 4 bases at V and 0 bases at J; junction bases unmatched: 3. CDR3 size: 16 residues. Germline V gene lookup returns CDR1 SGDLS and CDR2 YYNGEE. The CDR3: CASSTGTGGSYNEQFF. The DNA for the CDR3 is TGTGCCAGCAGCACGGGGACAGGGGGCTCCTACAATGAGCAGTTCTTC.

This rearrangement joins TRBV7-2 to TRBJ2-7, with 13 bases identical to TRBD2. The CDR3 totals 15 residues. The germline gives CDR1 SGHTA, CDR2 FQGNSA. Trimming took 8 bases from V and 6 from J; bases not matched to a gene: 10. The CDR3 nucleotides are TGTGCCAGCCGCTCCGGGACTAGCGGGATCTTCGAGCAGTACTTC. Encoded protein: CASRSGTSGIFEQYF.

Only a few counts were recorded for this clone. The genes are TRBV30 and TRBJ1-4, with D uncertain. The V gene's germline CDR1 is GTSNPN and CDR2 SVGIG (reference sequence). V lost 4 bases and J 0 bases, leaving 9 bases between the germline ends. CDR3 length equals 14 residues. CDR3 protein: CAWTIQTTNEKLFF. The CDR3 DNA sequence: TGTGCCTGGACAATACAGACAACTAATGAAAAACTGTTTTTT. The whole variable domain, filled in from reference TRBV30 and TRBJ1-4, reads SQTIHQWPATLVQPVGSPLSLECTVEGTSNPNLYWYRQAAGRGLQLLFYSVGIGQISSEVPQNLSASRPQDRQFILSSKKLLLSDSGFYLCAWTIQTTNEKLFFGSGTQLSVL.

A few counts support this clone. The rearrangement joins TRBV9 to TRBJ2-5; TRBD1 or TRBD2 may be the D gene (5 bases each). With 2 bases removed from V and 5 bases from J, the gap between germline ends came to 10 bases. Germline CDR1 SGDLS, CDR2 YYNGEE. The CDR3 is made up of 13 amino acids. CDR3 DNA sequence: TGTGCCAGCAGCGTCTTGGGACCGGAGACCCAGTACTTC. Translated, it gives CASSVLGPETQYF.

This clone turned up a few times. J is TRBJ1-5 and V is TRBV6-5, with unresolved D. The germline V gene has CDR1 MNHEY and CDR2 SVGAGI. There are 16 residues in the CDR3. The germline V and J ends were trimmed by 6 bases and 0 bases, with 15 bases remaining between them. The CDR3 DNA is TGTGCCAGCAGCTACGGAGGGCAGGATAGCAATCAGCCCCAGCATTTT. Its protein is CASSYGGQDSNQPQHF.

This chain's CDR3 is CASSLGLAGVSKDTQYF. The CDR3 region has the DNA TGTGCCAGCAGCCTAGGACTAGCGGGAGTTTCTAAAGATACGCAGTATTTT. The V and J genes are TRBV9 and TRBJ2-3; 13 bases agree with TRBD2. This CDR3 is built from 17 residues. Losses at the gene ends were 4 bases for V and 5 bases for J; bases not matched to a gene: 10. The germline V gene encodes CDR1 SGDLS and CDR2 YYNGEE.

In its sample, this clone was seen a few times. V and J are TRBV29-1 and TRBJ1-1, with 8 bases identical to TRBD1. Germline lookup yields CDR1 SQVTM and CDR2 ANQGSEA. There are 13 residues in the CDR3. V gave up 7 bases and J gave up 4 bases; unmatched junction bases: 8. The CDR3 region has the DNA TGCAGCGCTTCCCGACAGGGGCCCACTGAAGCTTTCTTT. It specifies CSASRQGPTEAFF.

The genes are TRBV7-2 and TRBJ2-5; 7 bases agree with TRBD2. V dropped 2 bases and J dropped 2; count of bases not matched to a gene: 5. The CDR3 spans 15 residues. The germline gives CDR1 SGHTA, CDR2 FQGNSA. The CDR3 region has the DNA TGTGCCAGCAGCTTAACTCGGGGGGAGCAAGAGACCCAGTACTTC. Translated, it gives CASSLTRGEQETQYF.

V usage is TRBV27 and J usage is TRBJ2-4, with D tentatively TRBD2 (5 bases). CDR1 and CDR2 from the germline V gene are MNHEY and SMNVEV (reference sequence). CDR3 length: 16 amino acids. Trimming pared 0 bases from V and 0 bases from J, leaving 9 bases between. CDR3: CASSLSYGLAKNIQYF. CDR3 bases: TGTGCCAGCAGTTTATCCTATGGACTAGCCAAAAACATTCAGTACTTC.